What follows describes a single T cell receptor (beta chain). The junction shows a germline mismatch at one end, possibly a read error. This specimen belongs to a study of Graves' ophthalmopathy and Graves' hyperthyroidism. The sequenced template was RNA, covering the TCR beta CDR3 region. A first-round RT-PCR used HTBI primers, followed by a second-round multiplex PCR. TCRdb redid the calling of the multiplex PCR reads with MiXCR, one entry per CDR3 protein. The sample includes about 700,000 distinct CDR3 sequences, about two fifths of them seen just once. The CDR3 contains 17 residues. Germline V gene sequence: CDR1 SGHNT, CDR2 YENEEA.

The origin of this receptor is an adult man with Graves' ophthalmopathy. Material: peripheral blood. The chain recombines TRBV11-3 with TRBJ2-5; 9 nucleotides agree with TRBD2. The CDR3 DNA reads as TGTGCCAGCAGCTTAGGCGACGGGGGACTAGCCGGAGAGACCCAGCACTTC. Encoded protein: CASSLGDGGLAGETQHF.